The clone carrying this TCR beta chain shows up as medium-sized (0.01 to 0.1%) by frequency. TRB amplification used approximately 250 ng of peripheral blood genomic DNA. This entry is derived from a study of T cell clusters in autoimmune cytopenias. The CDR3 is made up of 17 amino acids. CDR1 is KGHSH, CDR2 LQKENI, per germline. One tube held mixed TRB-A and TRB-B primer pools for touch-down PCR. Using the multiplex PCR reads, TCRdb records one entry per CDR3 protein without DNA. The table lists 2,000 or so distinct CDR3 sequences, with roughly 29% in the top ten. Sequenced material: peripheral blood. The sequence derives from a human donor with an autoimmune cytopenia or autoimmune hepatitis (not recorded which). The J gene is TRBJ2-5, the V gene TRBV18. The CDR3 region is CASSPGVVTRAQETQYF.